Given below is one T cell receptor beta chain in context. The record originates from a study of shared clonotypes between healthy human individuals. Trimming took off 0 bases at V and 6 bases at J, with 18 bases between the two ends. This CDR3 is 16 amino acids long. In germline, CDR1 is LGHNA, CDR2 YSLEER. Sequencing used immunoSEQ multiplex PCR; TCRdb keeps in-frame clones, though not all of them. The top ten hold under 0.45% of the sample, which has approximately 2.1 million clones, about 92% seen once. The sequenced sample was naive CD4+ T cells from PBMCs. Sample subset: CD45RA+ positively selected. This sequence was found in a man younger than 30 in good health. Some clones in this sample may be carry-over from other donors' samples. This chain connects TRBV4-3 to TRBJ2-7; D unclear. DNA of the CDR3: TGCGCCAGCAGCCAAGAAGGGCCGAATGCTATCGGCGAGCAGTACTTC. Its translation: CASSQEGPNAIGEQYF.